A selection of T cell receptor beta chains follows, all from one sample in a study of T-cell reconstitution after alpha-beta-depleted transplantation in children. Each CDR3 protein is one row after TCRdb ran MiXCR on the PCR reads. The data contain roughly 180,000 distinct CDR3 sequences, 8.5% to 14% of them seen just once; the ten biggest clones take up under 15%. The material was PBMCs, obtained before TCRalphabeta/CD19-depleted stem cell transplant. Receptors originate from a boy aged 2 to 10 with acute myeloid leukemia, due to receive a stem cell transplant. Both conserved end residues are part of each CDR3. The order of the fields is D gene, V gene, clone size, J gene, CDR3 DNA, CDR3 protein. A D gene is named only where the DNA matches it firmly. Each size is how often the clone was seen (once, few, many) or a class if it is expanded.

D: .; V: TRBV3-1; size: many; J: TRBJ2-5; DNA: TGTGCCAGCAGCCAAGATGTGGAGACCCAGTACTTC; CDR3: CASSQDVETQYF
D: .; V: TRBV14; size: many; J: TRBJ1-2; DNA: TGTGCCAGCAGCCGAAAATCCTCCGGGCTCCCCGGGGGCTACACCTTC; CDR3: CASSRKSSGLPGGYTF
D: .; V: TRBV7-8; size: many; J: TRBJ1-2; DNA: TGTGCCAGCAGCAACGACACAACAGGAAGCTATGGCTACACCTTC; CDR3: CASSNDTTGSYGYTF
D: .; V: TRBV7-9; size: many; J: TRBJ1-3; DNA: TGTGCCAGCAGCTCGGTCAGGGGAACAAACACCATATATTTT; CDR3: CASSSVRGTNTIYF
D: TRBD1; V: TRBV6-5; size: few; J: TRBJ2-7; DNA: TGTGCCAGCAGTTACTCGATCCAGGGGGTAGTCTACGAGCAGTACTTC; CDR3: CASSYSIQGVVYEQYF
D: .; V: TRBV4-1; size: many; J: TRBJ2-1; DNA: TGCGCCAGCAGCCCTCCGGGACAAACCTACAATGAGCAGTTCTTC; CDR3: CASSPPGQTYNEQFF
D: .; V: TRBV6-5; size: many; J: TRBJ1-2; DNA: TGTGCCAGCAGTTACTTTCCTAAACAGGGCCACTATGGCTACACCTTC; CDR3: CASSYFPKQGHYGYTF
D: .; V: TRBV4-1; size: many; J: TRBJ2-7; DNA: TGCGCCAGCAGCCAAACCGGTGGTTACGAGCAGTACTTC; CDR3: CASSQTGGYEQYF
D: .; V: TRBV9; size: many; J: TRBJ2-1; DNA: TGTGCCAGCCGAGGAACCCGCACTCGGGCTTTCCCTCGCTACAATGAGCAGTTCTTC; CDR3: CASRGTRTRAFPRYNEQFF
D: TRBD2; V: TRBV5-1; size: many; J: TRBJ2-3; DNA: TGCGCCAGCAGCTTGACTAGCGGGGGATGGGATACGCAGTATTTT; CDR3: CASSLTSGGWDTQYF
D: .; V: TRBV7-9; size: many; J: TRBJ1-1; DNA: TGTGCCAGCAGCTTAGCACCGCTGAACACTGAAGCTTTCTTT; CDR3: CASSLAPLNTEAFF
D: .; V: TRBV5-1; size: many; J: TRBJ2-1; DNA: TGCGCCAGCAGCTTGTTTAGCGGTGATGAGCAGTTCTTC; CDR3: CASSLFSGDEQFF